This TCR beta chain stems from a study of blood T cell repertoires in COVID-19. Overall study context: Spain, Italy and the United States supplied samples that represented acute and convalescent COVID-19. T cells, B-cell-depleted T cells, or PBMCs provided the cDNA or gDNA that served as material.

Original data processing: Amplification with reference gene primers provided the estimates of nucleated cell counts. Here immunoSEQ multiplex PCR was the method, and the copy in TCRdb shows in-frame clones only, minus some. That table gives V, J and clone size, and the DNA gave D and trimming. This sample has more than 85,000 clones, with around nine tenths found just once. CDR3 size: 15 residues. The V gene lost 6 bases and the J gene lost 0 bases, with 15 bases spanning the gap. Germline values: CDR1 LGHDT, CDR2 YNNKEL (reference sequence). The sequencing input was peripheral blood. V gene TRBV3-1 (or the pseudogene TRBV3-2) combines with J gene TRBJ2-7, with D perhaps matching TRBD2 (5 bases). The sequence derives from a woman older than 75 with acute or convalescent COVID-19. This chain's CDR3 is CASRFKAASSYEQYF. The DNA for the CDR3 is TGTGCCAGCAGGTTTAAAGCGGCGAGCTCCTACGAGCAGTACTTC.